The entry below describes one TCR beta chain. The CDR3 totals 14 residues. The V and J ends lost 5 bases and 2 bases respectively, with 12 bases between them. Per germline, CDR1 SSHAT and CDR2 FNYEAQ (reference sequence). Time point noted: blood at routine non-recurrence follow-up after resection. Unsorted samples of tumor, nontumor lung or frozen PBMC had their whole RNA sequenced. Unique molecular identifiers, one per molecule, were present on every TCR cDNA molecule. TCRdb redid the calling of the 5' RACE reads with MiXCR, one entry per CDR3 protein. There are fewer than 20,000 distinct CDR3 sequences in the sample; less than 9.5% occur only once, and less than 25% lies in the top ten. This entry is derived from a study of spatial heterogeneity in lung cancer. Across the study: Any follow-up PBMC samples that were available went on to be sequenced, and the median time to follow-up was roughly 2 years after resection. The library had UMIs, and each TCR and UMI pair averaged more than ten raw reads.

The chain has TRBV7-7 and TRBJ2-5; TRBD2 is a possible D gene (5 bases). The origin of this receptor is a male donor with early-stage non-small cell lung cancer. The sequences come from PBMCs, collected at follow-up. The CDR3 nucleotides read TGTGCCAGCAGCGACCATCCGGGGCAAGAGACCCAGTACTTC. This gives the protein CASSDHPGQETQYF.